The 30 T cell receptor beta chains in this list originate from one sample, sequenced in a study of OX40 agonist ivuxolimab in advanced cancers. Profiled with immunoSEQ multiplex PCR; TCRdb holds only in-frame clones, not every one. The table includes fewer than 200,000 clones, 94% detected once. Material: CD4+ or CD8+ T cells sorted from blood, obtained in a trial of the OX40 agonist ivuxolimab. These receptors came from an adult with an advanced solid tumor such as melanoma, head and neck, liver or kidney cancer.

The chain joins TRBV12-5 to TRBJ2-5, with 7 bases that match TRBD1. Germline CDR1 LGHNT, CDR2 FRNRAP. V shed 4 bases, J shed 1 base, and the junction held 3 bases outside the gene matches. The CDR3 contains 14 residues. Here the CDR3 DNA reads TGTGCTAGTGGTTCCTCAGGGGGCCAAGAGACCCAGTACTTC. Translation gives CASGSSGGQETQYF.

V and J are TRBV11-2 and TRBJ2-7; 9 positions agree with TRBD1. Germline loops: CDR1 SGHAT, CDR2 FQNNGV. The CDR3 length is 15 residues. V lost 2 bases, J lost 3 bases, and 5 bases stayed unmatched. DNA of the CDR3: TGTGCCAGCAGCTTAATGGGACAGGGAGTCTACGAGCAGTACTTC. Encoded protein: CASSLMGQGVYEQYF.

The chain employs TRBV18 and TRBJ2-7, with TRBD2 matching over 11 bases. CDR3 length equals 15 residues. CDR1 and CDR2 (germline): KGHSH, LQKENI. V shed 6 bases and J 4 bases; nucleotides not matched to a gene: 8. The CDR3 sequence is CASSLTSGGLYEQYF. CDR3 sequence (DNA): TGTGCCAGCTCTCTTACTAGCGGGGGACTTTACGAGCAGTACTTC.

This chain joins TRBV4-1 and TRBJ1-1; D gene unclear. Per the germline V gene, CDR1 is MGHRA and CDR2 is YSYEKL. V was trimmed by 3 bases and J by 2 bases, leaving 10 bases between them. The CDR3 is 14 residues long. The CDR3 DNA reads TGCGCCAGCAGCCATTATACAGTTAACACTGAAGCTTTCTTT. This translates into CASSHYTVNTEAFF.

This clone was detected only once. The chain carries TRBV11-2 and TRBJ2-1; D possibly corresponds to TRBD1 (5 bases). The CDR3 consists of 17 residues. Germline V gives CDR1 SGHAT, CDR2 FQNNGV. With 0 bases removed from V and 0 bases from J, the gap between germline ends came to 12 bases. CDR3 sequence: CASSLDRRVSSYNEQFF. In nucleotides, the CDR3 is TGTGCCAGCAGCTTAGACCGCAGGGTAAGCTCCTACAATGAGCAGTTCTTC.

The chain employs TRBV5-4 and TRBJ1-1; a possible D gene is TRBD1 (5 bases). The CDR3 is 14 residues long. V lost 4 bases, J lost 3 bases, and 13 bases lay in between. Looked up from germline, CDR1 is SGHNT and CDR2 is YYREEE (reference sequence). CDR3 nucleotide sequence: TGTGCCAGCAGCCCCAGGGTAGGGGACACTGAAGCTTTCTTT. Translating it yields CASSPRVGDTEAFF.

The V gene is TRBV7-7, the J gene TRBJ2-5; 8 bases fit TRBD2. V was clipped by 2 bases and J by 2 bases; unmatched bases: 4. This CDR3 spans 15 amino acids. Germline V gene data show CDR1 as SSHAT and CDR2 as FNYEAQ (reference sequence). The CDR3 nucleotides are TGTGCCAGCAGCTTAAACGGGGGGGCACAAGAGACCCAGTACTTC. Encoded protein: CASSLNGGAQETQYF.

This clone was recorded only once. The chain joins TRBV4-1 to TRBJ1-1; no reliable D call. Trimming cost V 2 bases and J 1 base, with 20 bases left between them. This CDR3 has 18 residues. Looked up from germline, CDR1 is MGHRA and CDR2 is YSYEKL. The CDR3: CASSQTPLRTVKNTEAFF. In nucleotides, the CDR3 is TGCGCCAGCAGCCAAACCCCGCTAAGGACGGTTAAGAACACTGAAGCTTTCTTT.

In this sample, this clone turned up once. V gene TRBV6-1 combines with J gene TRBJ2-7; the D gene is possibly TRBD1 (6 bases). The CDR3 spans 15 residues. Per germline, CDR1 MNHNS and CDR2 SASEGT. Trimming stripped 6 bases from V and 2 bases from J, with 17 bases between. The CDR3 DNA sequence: TGTGCCAGCAGCAACAGGGAACGGTTGACCTACGAGCAGTACTTC. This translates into CASSNRERLTYEQYF.

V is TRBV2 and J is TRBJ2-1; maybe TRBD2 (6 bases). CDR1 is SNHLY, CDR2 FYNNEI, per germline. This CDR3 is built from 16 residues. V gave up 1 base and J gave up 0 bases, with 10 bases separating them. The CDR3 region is CASSEERRGSYNEQFF. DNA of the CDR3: TGTGCCAGCAGTGAAGAGAGGCGGGGCTCCTACAATGAGCAGTTCTTC.

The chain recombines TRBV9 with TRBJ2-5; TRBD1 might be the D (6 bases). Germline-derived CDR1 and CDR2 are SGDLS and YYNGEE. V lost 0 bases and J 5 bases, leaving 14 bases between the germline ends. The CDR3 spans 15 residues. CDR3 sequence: CASSVGGLGGETQYF. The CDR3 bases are TGTGCCAGCAGCGTAGGGGGCTTAGGGGGTGAGACCCAGTACTTC.

The CDR3 bases are TGTGCCTGGAGTGCCACGCGGGACCGTGCAGTGGCCCAGTACTTC. Residues: CAWSATRDRAVAQYF. The rearrangement links TRBV30 to TRBJ2-5; a weak D match, TRBD2 (6 bases). CDR1 and CDR2 (germline): GTSNPN, SVGIG (reference sequence). V was trimmed by 1 base and J by 9 bases, leaving 21 bases between them. This CDR3 is built from 15 residues.

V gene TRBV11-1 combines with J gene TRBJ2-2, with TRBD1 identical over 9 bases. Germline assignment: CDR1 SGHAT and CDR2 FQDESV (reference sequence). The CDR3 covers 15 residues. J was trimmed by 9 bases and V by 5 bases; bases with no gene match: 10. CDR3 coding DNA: TGTGCCAGCAGCCTAGGGGACAGGGTCGAGTGGGAGCTGTTTTTT. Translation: CASSLGDRVEWELFF.

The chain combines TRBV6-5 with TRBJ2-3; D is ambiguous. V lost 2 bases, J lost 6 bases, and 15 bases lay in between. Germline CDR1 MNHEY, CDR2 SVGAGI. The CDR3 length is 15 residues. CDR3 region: CASSYRGFSSDTQYF. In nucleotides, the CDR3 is TGTGCCAGCAGTTACCGAGGTTTTAGTTCTGATACGCAGTATTTT.

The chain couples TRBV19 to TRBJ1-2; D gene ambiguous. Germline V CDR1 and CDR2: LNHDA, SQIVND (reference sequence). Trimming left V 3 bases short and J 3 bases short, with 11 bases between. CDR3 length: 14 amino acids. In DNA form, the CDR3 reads TGTGCCAGTAGTATTGACCCCACCTACTATGGCTACACCTTC. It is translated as CASSIDPTYYGYTF.

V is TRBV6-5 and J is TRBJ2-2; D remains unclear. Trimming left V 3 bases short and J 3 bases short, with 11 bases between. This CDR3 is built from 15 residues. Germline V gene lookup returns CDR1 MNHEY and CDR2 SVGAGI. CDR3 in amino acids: CASSYSGRHTGELFF. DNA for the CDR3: TGTGCCAGCAGTTATTCGGGCAGGCACACCGGGGAGCTGTTTTTT.

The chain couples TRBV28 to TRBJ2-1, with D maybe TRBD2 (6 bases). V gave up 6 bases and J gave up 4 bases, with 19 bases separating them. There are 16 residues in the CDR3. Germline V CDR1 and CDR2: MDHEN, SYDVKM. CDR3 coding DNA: TGTGCCAGCAGCTCATCAGGGTGGACTAAATACAATGAGCAGTTCTTC. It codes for CASSSSGWTKYNEQFF.

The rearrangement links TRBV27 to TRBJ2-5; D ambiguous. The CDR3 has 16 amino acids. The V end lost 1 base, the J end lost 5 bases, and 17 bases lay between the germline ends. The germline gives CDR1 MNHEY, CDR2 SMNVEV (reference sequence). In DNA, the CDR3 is TGTGCCAGCAGTTTATTTGCTCCACACCCTGGGGAGACCCAGTACTTC. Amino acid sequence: CASSLFAPHPGETQYF.

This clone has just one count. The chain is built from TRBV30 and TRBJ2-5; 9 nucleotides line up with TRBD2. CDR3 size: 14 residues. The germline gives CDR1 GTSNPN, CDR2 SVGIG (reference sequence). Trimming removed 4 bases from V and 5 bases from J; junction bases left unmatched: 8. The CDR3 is CAWTLAGVRETQYF. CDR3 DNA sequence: TGTGCCTGGACACTAGCGGGTGTCCGCGAGACCCAGTACTTC.

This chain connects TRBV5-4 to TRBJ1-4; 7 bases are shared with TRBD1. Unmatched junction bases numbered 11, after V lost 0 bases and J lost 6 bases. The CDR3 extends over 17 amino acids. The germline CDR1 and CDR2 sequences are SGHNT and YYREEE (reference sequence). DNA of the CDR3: TGTGCCAGCAGCTTGGGGGGCCCCAGGGGGGCAGATGAAAAACTGTTTTTT. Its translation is CASSLGGPRGADEKLFF.

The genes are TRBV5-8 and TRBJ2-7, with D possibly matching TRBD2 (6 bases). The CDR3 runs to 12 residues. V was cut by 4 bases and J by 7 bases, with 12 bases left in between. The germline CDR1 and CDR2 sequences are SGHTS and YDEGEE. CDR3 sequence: CASSPDAGEQYF. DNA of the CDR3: TGTGCCAGCAGCCCGGACGCGGGGGAGCAGTACTTC.

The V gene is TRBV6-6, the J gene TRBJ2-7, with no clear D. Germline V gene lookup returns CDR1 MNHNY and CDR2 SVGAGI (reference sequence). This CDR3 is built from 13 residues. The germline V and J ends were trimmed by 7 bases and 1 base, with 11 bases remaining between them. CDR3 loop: CASTSDRSYEQYF. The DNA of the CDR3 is TGTGCCAGCACCTCGGACCGGTCCTACGAGCAGTACTTC.

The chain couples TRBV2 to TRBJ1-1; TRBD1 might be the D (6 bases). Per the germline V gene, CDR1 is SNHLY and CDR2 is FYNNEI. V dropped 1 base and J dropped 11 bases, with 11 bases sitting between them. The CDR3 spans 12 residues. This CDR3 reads CASSEDRAGAFF. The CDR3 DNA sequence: TGTGCCAGCAGTGAAGACAGGGCGGGGGCTTTCTTT.

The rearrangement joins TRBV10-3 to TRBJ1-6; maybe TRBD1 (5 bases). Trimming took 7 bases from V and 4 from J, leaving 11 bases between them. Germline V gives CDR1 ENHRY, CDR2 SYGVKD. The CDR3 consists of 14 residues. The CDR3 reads CAITRDGYNSPLHF. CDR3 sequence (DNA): TGTGCCATCACTCGGGACGGATATAATTCACCCCTCCACTTT.

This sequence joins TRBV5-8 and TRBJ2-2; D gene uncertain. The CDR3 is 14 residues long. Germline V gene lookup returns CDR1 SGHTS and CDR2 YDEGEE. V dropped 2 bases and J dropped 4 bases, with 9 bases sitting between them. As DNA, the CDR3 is TGTGCCAGCAGCTTTCGTCAGTCCACCGGGGAGCTGTTTTTT. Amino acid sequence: CASSFRQSTGELFF.

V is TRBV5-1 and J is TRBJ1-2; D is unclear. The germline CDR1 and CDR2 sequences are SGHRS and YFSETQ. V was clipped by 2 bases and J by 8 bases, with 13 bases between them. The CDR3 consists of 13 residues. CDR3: CASSLRPNRGYTF. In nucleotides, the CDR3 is TGCGCCAGCAGCTTACGGCCAAATCGGGGCTACACCTTC. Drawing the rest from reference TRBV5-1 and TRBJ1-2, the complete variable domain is KAGVTQTPRYLIKTRGQQVTLSCSPISGHRSVSWYQQTPGQGLQFLFEYFSETQRNKGNFPGRFSGRQFSNSRSEMNVSTLELGDSALYLCASSLRPNRGYTFGSGTRLTVV.

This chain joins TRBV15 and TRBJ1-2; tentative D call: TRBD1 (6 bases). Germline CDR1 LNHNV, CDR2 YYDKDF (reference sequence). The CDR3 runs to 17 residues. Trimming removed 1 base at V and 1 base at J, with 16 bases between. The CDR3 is CATSRGPGEGNNYGYTF. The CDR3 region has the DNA TGTGCCACCAGCAGAGGGCCAGGGGAGGGAAATAACTATGGCTACACCTTC.

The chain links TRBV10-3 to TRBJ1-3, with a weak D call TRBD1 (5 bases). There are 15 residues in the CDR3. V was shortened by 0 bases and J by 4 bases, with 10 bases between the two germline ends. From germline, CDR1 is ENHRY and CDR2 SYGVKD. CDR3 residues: CAISESGGWGNTIYF. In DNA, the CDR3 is TGTGCCATCAGTGAGTCCGGGGGTTGGGGAAACACCATATATTTT.

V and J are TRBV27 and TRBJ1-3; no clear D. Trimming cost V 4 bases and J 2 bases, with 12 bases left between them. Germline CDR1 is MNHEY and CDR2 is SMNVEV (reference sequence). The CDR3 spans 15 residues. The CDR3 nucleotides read TGTGCCAGCAGTTCTCGCCGAGAGGCTGGAAACACCATATATTTT. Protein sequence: CASSSRREAGNTIYF.

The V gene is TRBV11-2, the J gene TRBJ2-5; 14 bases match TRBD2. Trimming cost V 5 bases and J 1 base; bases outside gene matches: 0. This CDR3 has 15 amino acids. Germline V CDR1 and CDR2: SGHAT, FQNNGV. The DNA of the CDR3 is TGTGCCAGCAGCGGACTAGCGGGAGGCCAAGAGACCCAGTACTTC. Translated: CASSGLAGGQETQYF.